The T cell receptor (beta chain) under discussion was sequenced for a study of regulatory T cells in long-lasting Graves disease. Time point given: persistent/refractory GD, antithyroid drugs over 5 years with positive TRAb. PBMCs provided the RNA from which the TCR library was made. The study's findings and limits: The study found persistent patients shared more public clonotypes (approximately 2,700) than new patients (around 1,000). Persistent disease samples used TRBV28, TRBJ1-2 and TRBJ2-5 preferentially.

A word on this clonotype: As yet, its antigen is unknown.

Arm-PCR with iRepertoire HTBI primers amplified the CDR3 regions for these TCR beta libraries. In TCRdb, the multiplex PCR reads were re-called with MiXCR into one record per CDR3 protein. The data show roughly 300,000 distinct CDR3 sequences, with 15% to 20% seen just once and 25% to 30% held by the top ten. There are 15 residues in the CDR3. After removal of 8 bases from V and 5 bases from J, the junction contained 14 bases not matched to a gene. The germline V gene encodes CDR1 MNHNS and CDR2 SASEGT. The chain carries TRBV6-1 and TRBJ1-1; 7 bases map to TRBD1. The specimen was peripheral blood mononuclear cells (PBMCs), collected when the disease was refractory, from a patient treated with antithyroid drugs. This clonotype was obtained from a female donor with Graves disease. CDR3 in amino acids: CASCTLSGGETEAFF. The CDR3, as DNA: TGTGCCAGCTGTACCTTGTCAGGGGGGGAGACTGAAGCTTTCTTT.